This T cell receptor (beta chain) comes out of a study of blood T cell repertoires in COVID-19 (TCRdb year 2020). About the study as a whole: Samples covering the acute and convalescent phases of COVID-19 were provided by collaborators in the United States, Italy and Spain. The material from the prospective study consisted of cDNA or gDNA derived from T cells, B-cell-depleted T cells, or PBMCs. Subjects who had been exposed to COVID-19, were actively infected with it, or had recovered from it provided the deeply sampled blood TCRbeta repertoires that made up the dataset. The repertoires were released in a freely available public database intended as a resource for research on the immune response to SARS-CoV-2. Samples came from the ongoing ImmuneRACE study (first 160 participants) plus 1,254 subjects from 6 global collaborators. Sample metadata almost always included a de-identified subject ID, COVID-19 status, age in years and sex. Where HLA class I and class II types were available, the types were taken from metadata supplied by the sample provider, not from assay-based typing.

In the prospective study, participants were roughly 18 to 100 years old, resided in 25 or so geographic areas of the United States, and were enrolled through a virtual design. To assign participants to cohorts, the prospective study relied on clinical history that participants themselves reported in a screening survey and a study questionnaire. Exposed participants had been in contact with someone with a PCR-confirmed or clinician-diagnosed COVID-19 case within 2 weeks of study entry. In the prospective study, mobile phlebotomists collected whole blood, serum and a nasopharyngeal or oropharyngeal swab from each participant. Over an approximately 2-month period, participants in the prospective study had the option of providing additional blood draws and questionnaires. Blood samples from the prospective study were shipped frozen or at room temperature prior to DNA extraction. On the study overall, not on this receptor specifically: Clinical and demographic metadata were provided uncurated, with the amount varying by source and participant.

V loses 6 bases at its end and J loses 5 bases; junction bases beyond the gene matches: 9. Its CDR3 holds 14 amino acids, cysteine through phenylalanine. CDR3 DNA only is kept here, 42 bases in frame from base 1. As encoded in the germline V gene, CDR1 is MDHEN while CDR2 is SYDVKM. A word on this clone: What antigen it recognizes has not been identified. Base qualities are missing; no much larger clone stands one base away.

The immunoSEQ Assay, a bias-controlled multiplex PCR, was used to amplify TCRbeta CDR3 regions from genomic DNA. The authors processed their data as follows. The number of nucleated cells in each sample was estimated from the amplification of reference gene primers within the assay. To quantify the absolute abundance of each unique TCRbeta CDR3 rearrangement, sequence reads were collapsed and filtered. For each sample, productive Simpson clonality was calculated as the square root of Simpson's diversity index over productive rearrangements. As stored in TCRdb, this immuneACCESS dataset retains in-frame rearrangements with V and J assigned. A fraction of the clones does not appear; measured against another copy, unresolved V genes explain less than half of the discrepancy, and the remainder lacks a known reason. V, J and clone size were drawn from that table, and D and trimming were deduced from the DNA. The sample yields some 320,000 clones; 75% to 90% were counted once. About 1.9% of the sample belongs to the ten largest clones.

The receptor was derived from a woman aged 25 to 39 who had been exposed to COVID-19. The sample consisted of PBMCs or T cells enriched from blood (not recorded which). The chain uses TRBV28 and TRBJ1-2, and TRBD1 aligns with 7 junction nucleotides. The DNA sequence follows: TGTGCCAGCAGCCCCTTACAGGGGAGGTATGGCTACACCTTC. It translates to CASSPLQGRYGYTF.